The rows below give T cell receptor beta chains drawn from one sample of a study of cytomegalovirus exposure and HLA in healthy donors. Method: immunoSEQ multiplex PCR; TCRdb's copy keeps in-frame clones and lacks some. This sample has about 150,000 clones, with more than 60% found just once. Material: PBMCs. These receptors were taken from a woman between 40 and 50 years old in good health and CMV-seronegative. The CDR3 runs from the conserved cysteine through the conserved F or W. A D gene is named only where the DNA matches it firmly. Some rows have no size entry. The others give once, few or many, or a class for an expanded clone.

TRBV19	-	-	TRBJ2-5	TGTGCCAGTAGTATGCCCAGACAAGAGACCCAGTACTTC	CASSMPRQETQYF
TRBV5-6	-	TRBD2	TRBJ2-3	TGTGCCAGCAGCTTGAGGACTAGCGGGCTAGATACGCAGTATTTT	CASSLRTSGLDTQYF
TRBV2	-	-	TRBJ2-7	TGTGCCAGCAGTGAAACGAACAGGCCCTACGAGCAGTACTTC	CASSETNRPYEQYF
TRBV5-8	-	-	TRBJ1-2	TGTGCCAGCAGCCGACGACTGGGTGGTAACTATGGCTACACCTTC	CASSRRLGGNYGYTF
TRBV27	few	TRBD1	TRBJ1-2	TGTGCCAGTTCGACAGGGAAGGACTACACCTTC	CASSTGKDYTF
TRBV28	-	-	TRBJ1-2	TGTGCCAGCAGTAGCCCCCCGAGTTTTAACTATGGCTACACCTTC	CASSSPPSFNYGYTF
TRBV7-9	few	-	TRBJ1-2	TGTGCCAGCAGGTTGGACACAGGGTTTGATGGCTACACCTTC	CASRLDTGFDGYTF
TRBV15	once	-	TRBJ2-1	TGTGCCACCAGCAGCGCTAAGAGGCTCAATGAGCAGTTCTTC	CATSSAKRLNEQFF
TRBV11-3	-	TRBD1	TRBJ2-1	TGTGCCAGCAGCTCCACAGGGGTTGATGAGCAGTTCTTC	CASSSTGVDEQFF
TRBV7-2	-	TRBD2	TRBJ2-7	TGTGCCAGCAGCTTTGTGACGGGAGGGCCGGGCGAGCAGTACTTC	CASSFVTGGPGEQYF
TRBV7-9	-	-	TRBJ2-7	TGTGCCAGCAGCTTAGGGTGGCCAGGGGATAGCTCCTACGAGCAGTACTTC	CASSLGWPGDSSYEQYF
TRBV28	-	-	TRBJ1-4	TGTGCCACCTTCCGACAGGCAACTAATGAAAAACTGTTTTTT	CATFRQATNEKLFF
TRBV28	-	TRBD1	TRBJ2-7	TGTGCCAGCACCGGGGACAGATACGAGCAGTACTTC	CASTGDRYEQYF
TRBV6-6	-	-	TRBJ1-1	TGTGCCAGCAGTACAACCATGAACACTGAAGCTTTCTTT	CASSTTMNTEAFF
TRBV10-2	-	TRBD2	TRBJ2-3	TGCGCCAGCAGTGAGCCCATAGCGGGACAAACAGATACGCAGTATTTT	CASSEPIAGQTDTQYF
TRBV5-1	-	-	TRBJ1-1	TGCGCCAGCAGCGCTGCACCAGGACAGCCTGAAGCTTTCTTT	CASSAAPGQPEAFF
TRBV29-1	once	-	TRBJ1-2	TGCAGCGTTGATGGGGGGGGCAGGGACTATGGCTACACCTTC	CSVDGGGRDYGYTF
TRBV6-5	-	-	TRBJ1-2	TGTGCCAGCAGCCGATATTCACAGGGAGATGGCTACACCTTC	CASSRYSQGDGYTF
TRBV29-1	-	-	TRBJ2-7	TGCAGCTACCGACGGGGGATCTACGAGCAGTACTTC	CSYRRGIYEQYF
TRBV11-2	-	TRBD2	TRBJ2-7	TGTGCCAGCAGCTTCGGACTAGCGGGATCGTACGAGCAGTACTTC	CASSFGLAGSYEQYF
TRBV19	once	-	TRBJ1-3	TGTGCCAGTAGTAGTTTAGGGGTCTCTGGAAACACCATATATTTT	CASSSLGVSGNTIYF
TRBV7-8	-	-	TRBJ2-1	TGTGCCAGCAGCTTAGCGAGGGTGAGGGCCACCTACAATGAGCAGTTCTTC	CASSLARVRATYNEQFF
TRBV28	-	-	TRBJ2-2	TGTGCCAGCAATGGAGGGGGGGCAGGGGAGCTGTTTTTT	CASNGGGAGELFF
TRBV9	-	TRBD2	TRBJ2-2	TGTGCCAGCAGCGTAGAGGGCGGGGGGACTACGGGGGAGCTGTTTTTT	CASSVEGGGTTGELFF
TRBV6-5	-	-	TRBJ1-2	TGTGCCAGCAGTACTCAATCAGACATGTACTATGGCTACACCTTC	CASSTQSDMYYGYTF
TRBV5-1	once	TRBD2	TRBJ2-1	TGCGCCAGCAGCTCATTAGCGGGGAGGAACAATGAGCAGTTCTTC	CASSSLAGRNNEQFF
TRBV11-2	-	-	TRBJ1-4	TGTGCCAGCAGCATGCGGGAGCCTGAAAAACTGTTTTTT	CASSMREPEKLFF
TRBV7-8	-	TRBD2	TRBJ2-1	TGTGCCAGCAGCCCAATTCGACTAGCGGGATACAATGAGCAGTTCTTC	CASSPIRLAGYNEQFF
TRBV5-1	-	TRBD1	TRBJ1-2	TGCGCCAGCAGCTCCACTGTGGGACAGGGCTTCCGGGGCTACACCTTC	CASSSTVGQGFRGYTF
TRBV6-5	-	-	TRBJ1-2	TGTGCCAGCAGTTACGACGGGGAAAGGGTAGAGGGCTACACCTTC	CASSYDGERVEGYTF
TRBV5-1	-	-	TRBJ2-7	TGCGCCAGCAGCTTGGGTTCAGGGAATACGAGGTACGAGCAGTACTTC	CASSLGSGNTRYEQYF
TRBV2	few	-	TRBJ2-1	TGTGCCAGCAGTGTCGCGCAACGTGATGCGGGGAATGAGCAGTTCTTC	CASSVAQRDAGNEQFF
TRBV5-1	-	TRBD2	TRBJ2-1	TGCGCCAGCAGTTCCGGGACTAGCTTTTACAATGAGCAGTTCTTC	CASSSGTSFYNEQFF
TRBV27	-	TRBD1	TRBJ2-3	TGTGCCAGCAGTTTACACAGACCCAGGGGGAGCACAGATACGCAGTATTTT	CASSLHRPRGSTDTQYF
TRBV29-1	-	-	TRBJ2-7	TGCAGCGTTGAAGATGGGGGGTCCTACGAGCAGTACTTC	CSVEDGGSYEQYF
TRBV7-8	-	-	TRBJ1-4	TGTGCCAGCAGCTCCGACAGTTGGGGGCTCAATGAAAAACTGTTTTTT	CASSSDSWGLNEKLFF
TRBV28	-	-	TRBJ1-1	TGTGCCAGCAGTTTGCCCGCGGGAGTGAACACTGAAGCTTTCTTT	CASSLPAGVNTEAFF
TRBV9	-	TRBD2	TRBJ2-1	TGTGCCAGCAGCGTAGTGAGGGGACTAGACCTCAACAATGAGCAGTTCTTC	CASSVVRGLDLNNEQFF
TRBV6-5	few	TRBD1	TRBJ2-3	TGTGCCAGCAGCTACGACAGGGGGCGGACAGATACGCAGTATTTT	CASSYDRGRTDTQYF
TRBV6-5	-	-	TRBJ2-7	TGTGCCAGCAGTTCTCGAGGGATGGGCCTTAACCACGAGCAGTACTTC	CASSSRGMGLNHEQYF
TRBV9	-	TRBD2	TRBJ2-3	TGTGCCAGCAGCGTGGCTAGCGGGACCACAGATACGCAGTATTTT	CASSVASGTTDTQYF
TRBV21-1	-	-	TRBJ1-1	TGTGCCAGCAGCAACTCAATAAGACAGCCAAACACTGAAGCTTTCTTT	CASSNSIRQPNTEAFF
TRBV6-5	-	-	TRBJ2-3	TGTGCCAGCAGTTACTCGTCTACCACAGATACGCAGTATTTT	CASSYSSTTDTQYF
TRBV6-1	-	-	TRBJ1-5	TGTGCCAGCAGAAGGACAGACCCTTGGCAGCCCCAGCATTTT	CASRRTDPWQPQHF
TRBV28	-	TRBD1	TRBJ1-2	TGTGCCAGCAGTTCGCCCGGGACAGGGGGCGCGGGCTACACCTTC	CASSSPGTGGAGYTF
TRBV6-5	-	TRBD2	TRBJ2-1	TGTGCCAGCGGGCGGGGGGGGATTCTTAACAATGAGCAGTTCTTC	CASGRGGILNNEQFF